A single sample is the source of the 25 T cell receptor beta chains below, sequenced in a study of molecular identifiers for immune sequencing clone quantification. In TCRdb, the PCR reads were re-called with MiXCR into one record per CDR3 protein. The sample has about 630,000 distinct CDR3 sequences; approximately 24% are singletons. Sequencing input: naive CD8+ T cells from blood, with Jurkat cell RNA spiked in. Documented subset: FACS-sorted CD8+CD4-CCR7+CD45RA+ naive T cells. The source of these receptors is a human donor in good health. Some libraries in this study had Jurkat cell RNA spiked in.

Concerning this clonotype itself: A read error may explain this, as a much larger clone is one base away. This chain joins TRBV27 and TRBJ1-5; 9 bases fit TRBD1. Per germline, CDR1 MNHEY and CDR2 SMNVEV (reference sequence). Trimming cost V 5 bases and J 7 bases; bases outside gene matches: 6. The CDR3 loop spans 14 amino acids. CDR3 amino acids: CASSNRGLKQPQHF. CDR3 nucleotides: TGTGCCAGCAGTAACAGGGGGCTTAAACAGCCCCAGCATTTT.

This clonotype was seen only a few times. V gene TRBV27 combines with J gene TRBJ1-5; D possibly corresponds to TRBD1 (5 bases). The V end was cut by 4 bases, the J end by 2 bases, with 15 bases between. This CDR3 spans 16 amino acids. Germline V gives CDR1 MNHEY, CDR2 SMNVEV (reference sequence). The chain's CDR3 is CASSSLGRVGNQPQHF. The CDR3 DNA sequence: TGTGCCAGCAGTTCGTTGGGGCGAGTTGGCAATCAGCCCCAGCATTTT.

This clonotype was recorded many times. The chain has TRBV14 and TRBJ2-5, with D unclear. The CDR3 is 17 residues long. The V gene's germline CDR1 is SGHDN and CDR2 FVKESK. V was pared by 3 bases and J by 3 bases, with 20 bases between. The CDR3 sequence is CASSHGFHSVRKETQYF. The CDR3 nucleotides read TGTGCCAGCAGCCACGGGTTCCACAGCGTGCGGAAAGAGACCCAGTACTTC.

Note on this clonotype: With a much larger clone just one base away, this may be a read error. This chain joins TRBV7-9 and TRBJ2-3, with 8 positions matching TRBD2. CDR3 length: 16 residues. The germline CDR1 and CDR2 sequences are SEHNR and FQNEAQ (reference sequence). Trimming took 7 bases from V and 4 from J; bases not matched to a gene: 13. Here the CDR3 reads CASNSGALGGADTQYF. CDR3 DNA: TGTGCCAGCAACTCCGGGGCCCTCGGGGGGGCAGATACGCAGTATTTT.

V and J are TRBV29-1 and TRBJ2-3; 11 bases fit TRBD2. The germline V gene encodes CDR1 SQVTM and CDR2 ANQGSEA. The V and J ends lost 6 bases and 2 bases, in that order; junction bases with no gene match: 4. CDR3 size: 14 residues. The CDR3 nucleotides read TGCAGCGTGACGGGACTAGCGGTCACAGATACGCAGTATTTT. It codes for CSVTGLAVTDTQYF.

This clonotype was recorded once. This may stem from a read error, because a much larger clone lies one nucleotide away. The V and J genes are TRBV12-3 or TRBV12-4 and TRBJ1-1; 7 bases fit TRBD1. The trim removed 5 bases at V and 7 bases at J, leaving 10 bases unmatched. The CDR3 is 14 residues long. CDR3: CASSLMTGMDEAFF. For the CDR3, the DNA is TGTGCCAGCAGTCTAATGACAGGGATGGATGAAGCTTTCTTT.

Points on this clonotype: The junction departs from germline at one end; a sequencing error may be responsible. The chain employs TRBV6-2 or TRBV6-3 and TRBJ1-5; unclear D gene. The CDR3 runs to 15 residues. Germline-derived CDR1 and CDR2 are MNHEY and SVGEGT. CDR3 amino acids: CASSSPRGFNQPPHF. CDR3 sequence (DNA): TGTGCCAGCAGTTCCCCCCGGGGTTTCAATCAGCCCCCGCATTTT.

As to this clonotype: With a much larger clone just one base away, this may be a read error. CDR3 in DNA: TGTGCCAGCAGCCTAGGGACAGGGGGCCCCGAAGCTCTCTTT. This gives the protein CASSLGTGGPEALF. This chain uses TRBV6-5 with TRBJ1-1; 12 bases are a match to TRBD1. The germline V gene has CDR1 MNHEY and CDR2 SVGAGI. This CDR3 is 14 amino acids long.

This clonotype showed up many times. V is TRBV28 and J is TRBJ2-1; TRBD1 matches 8 bases. Germline values: CDR1 MDHEN, CDR2 SYDVKM. The ends lost 4 bases at V and 9 bases at J; junction bases unmatched: 17. The CDR3 is 17 amino acids. CDR3 sequence: CASSYRTGFPGDGEQFF. The CDR3 DNA follows: TGTGCCAGCAGTTATAGGACAGGGTTCCCTGGTGACGGTGAGCAGTTCTTC.

The chain joins TRBV2 to TRBJ2-1, with D perhaps being TRBD1 or TRBD2 (5 bases each). This CDR3 comprises 15 residues. Germline CDR1 SNHLY, CDR2 FYNNEI. Trimming cost V 6 bases and J 0 bases, with 12 bases left between them. The chain's CDR3 is CASSPRDDSYNEQFF. The CDR3 region has the DNA TGTGCCAGCAGCCCCCGGGACGACTCCTACAATGAGCAGTTCTTC.

Regarding this clonotype: Mismatch with germline at one junction end may stem from a read error. The chain recombines TRBV5-3 with TRBJ2-2; a possible D gene is TRBD2 (6 bases). TRBV5-3 is marked as an open reading frame, function uncertain. This CDR3 contains 15 residues. CDR3 in DNA: TGTGCCAGCAGCAACCTCGGGGGTTCCACCGGGGAGCTGTATTTT. Its translation is CASSNLGGSTGELYF.

As for this clonotype: Possible read error: a much larger clone is one base away. J is TRBJ1-1 and V is TRBV7-9; the D is unclear. CDR1 is SEHNR, CDR2 FQNEAQ, per germline (reference sequence). The V end was cut by 5 bases, the J end by 6 bases, with 7 bases between. The CDR3 has 11 amino acids. CDR3 nucleotide sequence: TGTGCCAGCAGCCCATGTCCTGAAGCTTTCTTT. Translating gives CASSPCPEAFF.

This clonotype has only a few counts. The chain joins TRBV19 to TRBJ2-7; a possible D gene is TRBD2 (5 bases). The CDR3 consists of 14 residues. V lost 6 bases and J 3 bases, leaving 15 bases between the germline ends. Germline assignment: CDR1 LNHDA and CDR2 SQIVND (reference sequence). CDR3 residues: CASSVPGNFYEQYF. The CDR3 bases are TGTGCCAGTAGCGTCCCGGGAAATTTCTACGAGCAGTACTTC.

This clonotype was seen many times. The chain has TRBV19 and TRBJ1-5; no definite D call. Trimming pared 7 bases from V and 4 bases from J, leaving 11 bases between. This CDR3 spans 13 amino acids. Germline assignment: CDR1 LNHDA and CDR2 SQIVND (reference sequence). This CDR3 is CASNAGGNQPQHF. DNA of the CDR3: TGTGCCAGTAACGCGGGAGGGAATCAGCCCCAGCATTTT.

Comment on this clonotype: Possible read error: a much larger clone is one base away. The chain has TRBV13 and TRBJ1-6, with D perhaps matching TRBD1 (6 bases). Looked up from germline, CDR1 is PRHDT and CDR2 is FYEKMQ (reference sequence). CDR3 length: 14 amino acids. This chain's CDR3 is CTSSLVQGYSPLHF. The CDR3 bases are TGTACCAGCAGCTTAGTACAGGGATATTCACCCCTCCACTTT.

This clonotype appeared many times. The V call is TRBV7-2, the J call TRBJ1-1; 11 bases are a match to TRBD1. This CDR3 has 17 residues. Germline trimming cut 5 bases from V and 5 bases from J; bases unmatched to any gene: 13. CDR1 and CDR2 from the germline V gene are SGHTA and FQGNSA. In DNA form, the CDR3 reads TGTGCCAGCAGCACACCCGATGGACAGGGGGCGCGTACTGAAGCTTTCTTT. The encoded protein is CASSTPDGQGARTEAFF.

There are a few counts of this clonotype. V gene TRBV27 combines with J gene TRBJ2-7; weak D call: TRBD2 (6 bases). The V and J ends lost 5 bases and 0 bases respectively, with 11 bases between them. This CDR3 spans 14 amino acids. CDR1 is MNHEY and CDR2 is SMNVEV in the germline V gene (reference sequence). As DNA, the CDR3 is TGTGCCAGCAGTATAAGGGGACTCTCCTACGAGCAGTACTTC. It specifies CASSIRGLSYEQYF.

A note on this clonotype: With a much larger clone just one base away, this may be a read error. The CDR3 reads CASSYRGLFNSPLHF. The DNA of the CDR3 is TGTGCCAGCAGTTACAGGGGATTGTTTAATTCACCCCTCCACTTT. This rearrangement joins TRBV12-3 or TRBV12-4 to TRBJ1-6; 7 nucleotides match TRBD1. V lost 4 bases to trimming and J lost 6 bases; unmatched junction nucleotides: 6. The CDR3 consists of 15 residues.

In regard to this clonotype: The junction does not match germline at one end; this may be a read error. The chain uses TRBV7-9 and TRBJ2-3; no reliable D call. The CDR3 length is 13 residues. Germline V gene sequence: CDR1 SEHNR, CDR2 FQNEAQ (reference sequence). The CDR3 loop reads CASSPTYTDRQYF. The CDR3 region has the DNA TGTGCCAGCAGCCCAACATACACAGATAGGCAGTATTTT.

This clonotype has a count of ten or more. The rearrangement joins TRBV10-3 to TRBJ2-7, with 9 bases identical to TRBD1. CDR1 is ENHRY, CDR2 SYGVKD, per germline. CDR3 size: 14 residues. V shed 6 bases, J shed 3 bases, and the junction held 6 bases outside the gene matches. The CDR3 is CAIRDPGQGYEQYF. In DNA form, the CDR3 reads TGTGCCATCAGGGACCCGGGACAGGGCTACGAGCAGTACTTC.

About this clonotype: Possible read error: a much larger clone is one base away. The V and J genes are TRBV5-1 and TRBJ2-3, with D perhaps given as TRBD1 or TRBD2 (6 bases each). The CDR3 runs to 15 residues. The germline V gene encodes CDR1 SGHRS and CDR2 YFSETQ. The germline V and J ends were trimmed by 2 bases and 2 bases, with 12 bases remaining between them. The chain's CDR3 is CASSFAGGATDTQYF. The DNA of the CDR3 is TGCGCCAGCAGCTTCGCCGGGGGCGCCACAGATACGCAGTATTTT.

This clonotype was seen repeatedly, ten times or more. The J gene is TRBJ2-1, the V gene TRBV29-1; 13 positions match TRBD2. V dropped 4 bases and J dropped 4; count of bases not matched to a gene: 7. CDR1 is SQVTM, CDR2 ANQGSEA, per germline. This CDR3 spans 16 amino acids. CDR3: CSVATSGRATYNEQFF. In nucleotides, the CDR3 is TGCAGCGTTGCAACTAGCGGGAGGGCCACTTACAATGAGCAGTTCTTC.

V and J are TRBV20-1 and TRBJ2-7; TRBD1 matches 8 bases. CDR3 length: 13 amino acids. V lost 3 bases, J lost 1 base, and 2 bases stayed unmatched. CDR1 is DFQATT, CDR2 SNEGSKA, per germline (reference sequence). The CDR3 bases are TGCAGTGCTAGTCAGGGGGCTTCCTACGAGCAGTACTTC. As protein: CSASQGASYEQYF.

This chain links TRBV20-1 with TRBJ2-7, with D maybe TRBD1 (6 bases). This CDR3 is built from 15 residues. Looked up from germline, CDR1 is DFQATT and CDR2 is SNEGSKA (reference sequence). With 0 bases removed from V and 0 bases from J, the gap between germline ends came to 12 bases. The chain's CDR3 is CSARDPQGSSYEQYF. DNA of the CDR3: TGCAGTGCTAGAGATCCACAGGGAAGCTCCTACGAGCAGTACTTC.

This clonotype was observed a few times. This chain links TRBV7-6 with TRBJ2-1; TRBD2 might be the D (5 bases). Germline V gene sequence: CDR1 SGHVS, CDR2 FNYEAQ. Trimming left V 0 bases short and J 0 bases short, with 9 bases between. This CDR3 region has 16 residues. This CDR3 is CASSLASASSYNEQFF. The CDR3 coding sequence is TGTGCCAGCAGCTTAGCTAGCGCAAGCTCCTACAATGAGCAGTTCTTC.